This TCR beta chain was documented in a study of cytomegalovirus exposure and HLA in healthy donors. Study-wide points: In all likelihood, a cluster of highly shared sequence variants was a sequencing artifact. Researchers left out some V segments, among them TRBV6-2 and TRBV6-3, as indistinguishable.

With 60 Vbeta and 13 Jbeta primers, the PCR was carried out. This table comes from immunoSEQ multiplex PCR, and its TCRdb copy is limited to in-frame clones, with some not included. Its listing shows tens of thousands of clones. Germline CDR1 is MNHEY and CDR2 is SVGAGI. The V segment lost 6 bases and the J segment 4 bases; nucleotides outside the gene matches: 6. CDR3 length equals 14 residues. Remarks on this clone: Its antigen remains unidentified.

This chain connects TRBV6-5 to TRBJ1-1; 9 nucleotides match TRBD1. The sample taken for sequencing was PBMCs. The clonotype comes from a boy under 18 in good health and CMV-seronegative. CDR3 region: CASRRPDRGTEAFF. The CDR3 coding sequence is TGTGCCAGCAGGCGACCGGACAGGGGCACTGAAGCTTTCTTT.